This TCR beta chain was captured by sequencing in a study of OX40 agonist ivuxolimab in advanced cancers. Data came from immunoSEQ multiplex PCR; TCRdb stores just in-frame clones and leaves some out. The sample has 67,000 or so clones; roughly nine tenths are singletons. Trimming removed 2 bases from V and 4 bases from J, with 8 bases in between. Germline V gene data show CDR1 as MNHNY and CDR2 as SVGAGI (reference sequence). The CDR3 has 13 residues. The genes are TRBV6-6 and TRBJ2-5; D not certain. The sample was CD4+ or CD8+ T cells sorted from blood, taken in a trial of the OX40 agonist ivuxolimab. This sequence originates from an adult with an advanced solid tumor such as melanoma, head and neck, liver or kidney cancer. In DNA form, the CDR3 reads TGTGCCAGCAGTTACAGATTCGGAGAGACCCAGTACTTC. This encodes CASSYRFGETQYF.